This T cell receptor beta chain was obtained from a study of shared clonotypes between healthy human individuals. Study at large: Three CD4 naive, three CD4 memory, two CD8 naive and one CD8 memory plate were used per donor.

Negatively enriched CD4+ T cells were divided by CD45RA into naive and memory. General study results and limits: Read depth was anticipated to influence clonotype sharing among donors. Despite large depth, sorted-subset datasets appeared incompletely sequenced.

Clones were read by immunoSEQ multiplex PCR, and TCRdb kept only the in-frame ones, dropping some. The sample yields approximately 2,000,000 clones, roughly 92% seen once. About this clone itself: Its specificity is not known.

After removal of 5 bases from V and 1 base from J, the junction contained 6 bases not matched to a gene. Germline assignment: CDR1 MNHNS and CDR2 SASEGT. The CDR3 has 15 amino acids. The specimen sequenced was naive CD4+ T cells from PBMCs. Regarding subset: CD45RA+ positively selected. The origin of this receptor is a man aged 18 to 29 in good health. Some clones in this sample may be carry-over from other donors' samples. The rearrangement links TRBV6-1 to TRBJ2-3, with 7 bases matching TRBD2. The CDR3 DNA reads TGTGCCAGCAGTCCGCGGCTAGCGGGCACAGATACGCAGTATTTT. Translated, it gives CASSPRLAGTDTQYF.